Described below is a single T cell receptor beta chain sequence and its context. What it binds is unknown. These data belong to a study of cytomegalovirus exposure and HLA in healthy donors. Overall study results and limits: A later analysis reportedly found fewer N-insertions in an Asian-associated ancestry cluster than the roughly 670-donor mean.

V was cut by 5 bases and J by 8 bases, with 13 bases left in between. This CDR3 has 13 residues. In germline, CDR1 is SGHAT, CDR2 FQNNGV. Both 60 Vbeta primers and 13 Jbeta primers went into the PCR. Profiled with immunoSEQ multiplex PCR; TCRdb holds only in-frame clones, not every one. Of 150,000 to 200,000 clones in the sample, about 81% were seen once. The J gene is TRBJ2-1, the V gene TRBV11-2; D unclear. This sequence was found in a man in his late teens or twenties in good health and CMV-seronegative. The sample comprised PBMCs. This CDR3 reads CASSPILGDEQFF. CDR3 sequence (DNA): TGTGCCAGCAGCCCAATACTGGGCGATGAGCAGTTCTTC.